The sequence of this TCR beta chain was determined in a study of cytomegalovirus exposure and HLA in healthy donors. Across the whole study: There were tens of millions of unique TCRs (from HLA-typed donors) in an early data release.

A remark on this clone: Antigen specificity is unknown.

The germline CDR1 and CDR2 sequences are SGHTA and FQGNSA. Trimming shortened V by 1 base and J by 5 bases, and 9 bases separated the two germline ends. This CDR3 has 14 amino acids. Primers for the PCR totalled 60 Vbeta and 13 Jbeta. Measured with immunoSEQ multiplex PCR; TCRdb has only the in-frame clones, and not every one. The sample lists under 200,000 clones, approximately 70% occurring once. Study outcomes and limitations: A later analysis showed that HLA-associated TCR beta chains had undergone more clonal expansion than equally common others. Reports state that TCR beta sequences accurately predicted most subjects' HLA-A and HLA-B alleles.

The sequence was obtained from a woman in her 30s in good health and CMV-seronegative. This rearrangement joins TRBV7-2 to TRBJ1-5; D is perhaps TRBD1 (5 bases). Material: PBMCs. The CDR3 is CASSLGAGDQPQHF. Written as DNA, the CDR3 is TGTGCCAGCAGCTTAGGGGCGGGGGATCAGCCCCAGCATTTT.